The T cell receptor beta chain under discussion was sequenced for a study of cytomegalovirus exposure and HLA in healthy donors. Study-level background: Unique TCRs from HLA-typed donors, 65 million to 85 million of them, were held in an early data release. Study-wide findings and caveats: Among donors in an Asian-associated ancestry cluster, a later analysis reportedly found fewer N-insertions than the roughly 610-donor mean. A later analysis found that most CMV-associated TCR beta chains appeared HLA-restricted.

The PCR ran on 60 Vbeta and 13 Jbeta primers. TCRdb's table, derived via immunoSEQ multiplex PCR, lists solely in-frame clones and lacks some. This sample has around 74,000 clones, with 79% found just once. A note on this clone: Its antigen is not known.

This CDR3 spans 13 amino acids. Germline V gives CDR1 MRHNA, CDR2 SNTAGT. V was clipped by 6 bases and J by 1 base, with 9 bases between them. This receptor was obtained from a young man in good health and CMV-seronegative. The specimen was PBMCs. The gene calls are TRBV6-4 and TRBJ1-1; D gene uncertain. CDR3 coding DNA: TGTGCCAGCAGGCGGGATCCGAACACTGAAGCTTTCTTT. It codes for CASRRDPNTEAFF.